The source of this T cell receptor beta chain is a study of shared clonotypes between healthy human individuals. This clone has only a few counts. Assay used: immunoSEQ multiplex PCR; TCRdb lists only in-frame clones, some missing. The sample lists under 850,000 clones; 72% were seen once. CDR1 and CDR2 from the germline V gene are SNHLY and FYNNEI. This CDR3 contains 15 residues. Germline trimming cut 5 bases from V and 2 bases from J; bases unmatched to any gene: 4. V gene TRBV2 combines with J gene TRBJ2-1; TRBD2 aligns across 9 bases. The sequencing sample was made of memory CD4+ T cells sorted from blood. Stated subset: CD45RA-negative fraction. The receptor was isolated from a woman in her twenties or thirties in good health. The CDR3 coding sequence is TGTGCCAGCAGTAGGAGCGGGAGGACCTACAATGAGCAGTTCTTC. Encoded protein: CASSRSGRTYNEQFF. The variable domain in full, with the rest retrieved from reference TRBV2 and TRBJ2-1, is EPEVTQTPSHQVTQMGQEVILRCVPISNHLYFYWYRQILGQKVEFLVSFYNNEISEKSEIFDDQFSVERPDGSNFTLKIRSTKLEDSAMYFCASSRSGRTYNEQFFGPGTRLTVL.